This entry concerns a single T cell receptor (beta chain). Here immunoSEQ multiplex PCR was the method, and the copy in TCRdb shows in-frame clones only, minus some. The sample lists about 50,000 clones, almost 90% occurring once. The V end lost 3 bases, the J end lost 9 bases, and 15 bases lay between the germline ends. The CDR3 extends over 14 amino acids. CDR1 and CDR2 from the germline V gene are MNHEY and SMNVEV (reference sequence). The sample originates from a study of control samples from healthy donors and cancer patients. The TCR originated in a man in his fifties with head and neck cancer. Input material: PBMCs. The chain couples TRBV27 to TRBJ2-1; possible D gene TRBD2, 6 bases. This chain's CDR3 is CASSFLSGQSEQFF. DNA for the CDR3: TGTGCCAGCAGTTTTCTAAGCGGGCAGAGTGAGCAGTTCTTC.